One sample yielded the 11 T cell receptor beta chains listed below, sequenced in a study of blood T cell repertoires in COVID-19. Method: immunoSEQ multiplex PCR; TCRdb's copy keeps in-frame clones and lacks some. This repertoire shows about 150,000 clones, around 80% found once; its top ten account for roughly 2.8%. Sequences were obtained from peripheral blood. These receptors were obtained from a woman aged 55-70 years with acute or convalescent COVID-19.

This chain links TRBV18 with TRBJ2-7; possibly TRBD1 for D (5 bases). CDR1 is KGHSH, CDR2 LQKENI, per germline. CDR3 length equals 15 residues. Trimming left V 1 base short and J 5 bases short, with 15 bases between. CDR3 sequence reads: CASSPLGQGVNEQYF. In DNA form, the CDR3 reads TGTGCCAGCTCACCACTGGGCCAGGGTGTCAACGAGCAGTACTTC.

This chain connects TRBV5-1 to TRBJ2-2; 8 nucleotides line up with TRBD1. Germline loops: CDR1 SGHRS, CDR2 YFSETQ. The length of the CDR3 is 14 residues. Germline trimming cut 4 bases from V and 8 bases from J; bases unmatched to any gene: 7. The CDR3 nucleotides are TGCGCCAGCAGCCCGGACAGGGAGGATGGGGAGCTGTTTTTT. Its protein product is CASSPDREDGELFF.

The chain is built from TRBV19 and TRBJ1-5; 11 bases are shared with TRBD1. The CDR3 sequence is 15 residues long. Germline loops: CDR1 LNHDA, CDR2 SQIVND (reference sequence). V shed 3 bases, J shed 4 bases, and the junction held 2 bases outside the gene matches. CDR3 in DNA: TGTGCCAGTAGTATGAGGGACAGGGGGAATCAGCCCCAGCATTTT. Translated: CASSMRDRGNQPQHF.

This rearrangement joins TRBV9 to TRBJ1-5; D not certain. The ends were cut back, 5 bases at V and 1 base at J, with 10 bases in the middle. Per the germline V gene, CDR1 is SGDLS and CDR2 is YYNGEE. The length of the CDR3 is 14 residues. CDR3 DNA sequence: TGTGCCAGCAGTTCTACCTGGAGCAATCAGCCCCAGCATTTT. The encoded protein is CASSSTWSNQPQHF. The variable domain in full, with the rest retrieved from reference TRBV9 and TRBJ1-5, is DSGVTQTPKHLITATGQRVTLRCSPRSGDLSVYWYQQSLDQGLQFLIQYYNGEERAKGNILERFSAQQFPDLHSELNLSSLELGDSALYFCASSSTWSNQPQHFGDGTRLSIL.

The chain uses TRBV15 and TRBJ1-2, with D uncertain. Germline V CDR1 and CDR2: LNHNV, YYDKDF (reference sequence). The V and J ends lost 0 bases and 4 bases respectively, with 12 bases between them. The CDR3 is 15 residues long. The CDR3 bases are TGTGCCACCAGCAGAGATCCTCTAAACCCCTATGGCTACACCTTC. Translating it yields CATSRDPLNPYGYTF.

CDR3 DNA sequence: TGTGCCACCTATCCGCGGGGGGGCAGTTCCGGGGAGCTGTTTTTT. It codes for CATYPRGGSSGELFF. The chain recombines TRBV15 with TRBJ2-2; 9 bases are shared with TRBD2. V dropped 8 bases and J dropped 6; count of bases not matched to a gene: 10. The germline V gene has CDR1 LNHNV and CDR2 YYDKDF (reference sequence). CDR3 length equals 15 residues.

J is TRBJ2-3 and V is TRBV11-2; perhaps TRBD1 as D (6 bases). The CDR3 consists of 15 residues. V dropped 5 bases and J dropped 4 bases, with 16 bases sitting between them. In germline, CDR1 is SGHAT, CDR2 FQNNGV. This chain's CDR3 is CASSLTGTGPDTQYF. The CDR3, as DNA: TGTGCCAGCAGCCTGACAGGTACGGGTCCAGATACGCAGTATTTT.

The chain couples TRBV7-6 to TRBJ2-1, with 13 bases lining up with TRBD2. The CDR3 has 15 residues. V was pared by 5 bases and J by 10 bases, with 8 bases of the junction left unmatched. From germline, CDR1 is SGHVS and CDR2 FNYEAQ. CDR3 DNA sequence: TGTGCCAGCAGCCACTGGACTAGCGGGGGTTTCGAGCAGTTCTTC. Its translation: CASSHWTSGGFEQFF.

The J gene is TRBJ2-2, the V gene TRBV10-1; the D gene is possibly TRBD2 (7 bases). The length of the CDR3 is 14 residues. V was shortened by 5 bases and J by 5 bases, with 12 bases between the two germline ends. The germline gives CDR1 WNHNN, CDR2 SYGVQD (reference sequence). The DNA of the CDR3 is TGCGCCAGCAGTATAGGGAGGGGGACCGGGGAGCTGTTTTTT. It translates to CASSIGRGTGELFF.

The V and J genes are TRBV6-5 and TRBJ1-3; 8 bases agree with TRBD1. Per germline, CDR1 MNHEY and CDR2 SVGAGI. Trimming at V came to 7 bases and at J to 0 bases, leaving 2 bases not matched to a gene. The CDR3 is 14 residues long. DNA of the CDR3: TGTGCCAGCATGGGACAGGACTCTGGAAACACCATATATTTT. Its protein product is CASMGQDSGNTIYF.

In this sample, this clone turned up once. The chain combines TRBV3-1 (or the pseudogene TRBV3-2) with TRBJ1-2; D remains unclear. Germline-derived CDR1 and CDR2 are LGHDT and YNNKEL (reference sequence). V was clipped by 4 bases and J by 8 bases, with 11 bases between them. The CDR3 is made up of 12 amino acids. CDR3 amino acids: CASSPRSGGYTF. The CDR3 DNA reads TGTGCCAGCAGCCCCCGATCGGGGGGCTACACCTTC.